This TCR beta chain was documented in a study of human T cells and chemical hapten exposure. On the study more broadly: An area of 2 cm by approximately 2 cm on upper inner arm skin received 2% DPC for sensitization. Study-wide points: Following DPC sensitization, TCRs present above 1 in 1000 frequency showed no change. Correlating positively with patch test score were the PT1 expanded TCR counts.

TCRdb reprocessed the RACE reads with MiXCR, giving one entry per CDR3 protein. Here the sample spans tens of thousands of distinct CDR3 sequences, less than 15% being singletons. V shed 4 bases and J shed 0 bases, with 13 bases lying between them. The V gene's germline CDR1 is LNHDA and CDR2 SQIVND (reference sequence). The CDR3 has 16 amino acids. Specified time point: pre-sensitization, week 0. Indicated treatment: therapeutic diphenylcyclopropenone sensitization with weekly scalp DPC. Ahead of applying each patch test, blood was sampled. Details on this clonotype: The antigen is undetermined.

This chain connects TRBV19 to TRBJ2-1; D possibly corresponds to TRBD2 (5 bases). Sequences were derived from whole blood, sampled in connection with sensitization to the hapten diphenylcyclopropenone (DPC). The origin of this receptor is a woman in her forties or fifties with alopecia areata. Some clones in this sample may be carry-over from other donors' samples. CDR3: CASSSSGRGSYNEQFF. The CDR3 nucleotides read TGTGCCAGTAGTAGCTCGGGTCGGGGCTCCTACAATGAGCAGTTCTTC.